The 16 T cell receptor beta chains in this list originate from one sample, sequenced in a study of cytomegalovirus exposure and HLA in healthy donors. PCR involved 60 Vbeta and 13 Jbeta primers. The protocol was immunoSEQ multiplex PCR, while the TCRdb copy is restricted to in-frame clones and leaves out a portion. Of approximately 76,000 clones in the sample, under 70% are singletons; the top ten hold around 5.8%. Sequenced input: PBMCs. The receptors shown here come from a man younger than 45 in good health and CMV-seropositive.

The V and J genes are TRBV7-9 and TRBJ1-2, with 7 bases that match TRBD1. With V trimmed by 5 bases and J by 6 bases, 15 bases remained unmatched. Germline CDR1 is SEHNR and CDR2 is FQNEAQ (reference sequence). The CDR3 length is 16 residues. The CDR3 protein is CASSLSTGTPVDGYTF. CDR3 DNA: TGTGCCAGCAGCCTATCGACAGGGACACCGGTGGATGGCTACACCTTC.

The chain combines TRBV19 with TRBJ1-1; 9 nucleotides line up with TRBD1. Germline-derived CDR1 and CDR2 are LNHDA and SQIVND (reference sequence). V gave up 6 bases and J gave up 7 bases; unmatched junction bases: 6. CDR3 size: 13 residues. CDR3 nucleotide sequence: TGTGCCAGTAGGAAGGACAGGGGCTATGAAGCTTTCTTT. This encodes CASRKDRGYEAFF. Full variable domain (rest looked up from reference TRBV19 and TRBJ1-1): DGGITQSPKYLFRKEGQNVTLSCEQNLNHDAMYWYRQDPGQGLRLIYYSQIVNDFQKGDIAEGYSVSREKKESFPLTVTSAQKNPTAFYLCASRKDRGYEAFFGQGTRLTVV.

The chain links TRBV4-1 to TRBJ1-2; weak D call: TRBD1 (6 bases). The CDR3 has 15 amino acids. Germline CDR1 is MGHRA and CDR2 is YSYEKL. V was trimmed by 2 bases and J by 4 bases, leaving 14 bases between them. The DNA of the CDR3 is TGCGCCAGCAGCCAATTAACAGGGCTGCTCTATGGCTACACCTTC. Translating it yields CASSQLTGLLYGYTF.

The rearrangement joins TRBV27 to TRBJ2-2; 7 bases line up with TRBD1. J was trimmed by 2 bases and V by 5 bases; bases with no gene match: 8. The germline V gene has CDR1 MNHEY and CDR2 SMNVEV (reference sequence). The CDR3 is made up of 16 amino acids. In DNA form, the CDR3 reads TGTGCCAGCAGTCCTGGGGACAGAAGAAACACCGGGGAGCTGTTTTTT. Translating gives CASSPGDRRNTGELFF.

This chain uses TRBV19 with TRBJ2-2, with 7 bases that match TRBD1. With V trimmed by 5 bases and J by 4 bases, 1 base remained unmatched. The V gene's germline CDR1 is LNHDA and CDR2 SQIVND (reference sequence). The CDR3 spans 13 residues. Written as DNA, the CDR3 is TGTGCCAGTAGTGGACAGGCCACCGGGGAGCTGTTTTTT. Its protein is CASSGQATGELFF.

V usage is TRBV7-6 and J usage is TRBJ1-2; 8 nucleotides agree with TRBD1. CDR1 is SGHVS and CDR2 is FNYEAQ in the germline V gene. There are 15 residues in the CDR3. V lost 4 bases to trimming and J lost 4 bases; unmatched junction nucleotides: 8. CDR3 residues: CASSSYRGDLYGYTF. The DNA for the CDR3 is TGTGCCAGCAGCTCCTACAGGGGGGACCTCTATGGCTACACCTTC.

This clone was seen more than once but under ten times. One end of the junction fails to match germline, which may point to a read error. The chain carries TRBV7-2 and TRBJ2-7; the D gene is possibly TRBD2 (5 bases). Germline lookup yields CDR1 SGHTA and CDR2 FQGNSA. The CDR3 covers 15 residues. The CDR3: CASSFDTSISSEQYF. As DNA, the CDR3 is TGTGCCAGCAGCTTCGATACTAGTATTTCCTCCGAGCAGTACTTC.

The gene calls are TRBV27 and TRBJ2-2; D is unclear. Germline-derived CDR1 and CDR2 are MNHEY and SMNVEV (reference sequence). V dropped 6 bases and J dropped 7 bases, with 9 bases sitting between them. The CDR3 is 12 residues long. The CDR3 protein is CASSHRDGELFF. The CDR3 DNA sequence: TGTGCCAGCAGCCACCGAGACGGGGAGCTGTTTTTT.

This clone has only a few counts. J is TRBJ2-1 and V is TRBV27, with 7 bases lining up with TRBD2. Germline V gene data show CDR1 as MNHEY and CDR2 as SMNVEV (reference sequence). The CDR3 length is 14 residues. V was clipped by 2 bases and J by 2 bases; unmatched bases: 0. CDR3 nucleotides: TGTGCCAGCAGTTTAGCGGGAGCCTACAATGAGCAGTTCTTC. It codes for CASSLAGAYNEQFF.

The chain combines TRBV28 with TRBJ2-7; 12 nucleotides agree with TRBD1. The CDR3 spans 15 residues. Trimming took 5 bases from V and 7 from J; bases not matched to a gene: 9. CDR1 is MDHEN and CDR2 is SYDVKM in the germline V gene. The DNA of the CDR3 is TGTGCCAGCAGTACACCGGGACAGGGGGCACGTGAGCAGTACTTC. It codes for CASSTPGQGAREQYF. The complete variable domain, with remaining parts taken from reference TRBV28 and TRBJ2-7, reads DVKVTQSSRYLVKRTGEKVFLECVQDMDHENMFWYRQDPGLGLRLIYFSYDVKMKEKGDIPEGYSVSREKKERFSLILESASTNQTSMYLCASSTPGQGAREQYFGPGTRLTVT.

This clone has a handful of counts. V usage is TRBV7-2 and J usage is TRBJ2-2; 7 nucleotides line up with TRBD1. Germline CDR1 reads SGHTA; CDR2 reads FQGNSA. V lost 5 bases to trimming and J lost 0 bases; unmatched junction nucleotides: 3. The CDR3 spans 15 residues. CDR3 residues: CASSKGTANTGELFF. In DNA form, the CDR3 reads TGTGCCAGCAGCAAGGGGACAGCGAACACCGGGGAGCTGTTTTTT.

The V and J genes are TRBV23-1 and TRBJ1-1, with a possible D match to TRBD1 (5 bases). TRBV23-1 is labeled an ORF, and its function is uncertain. The ends were cut back, 4 bases at V and 2 bases at J, with 17 bases in the middle. This CDR3 is 16 amino acids long. The CDR3 DNA sequence: TGCGCCAGCAGTCGTTCGACACGGAGGGGCAACACTGAAGCTTTCTTT. Translating it yields CASSRSTRRGNTEAFF.

The V gene is TRBV14, the J gene TRBJ2-2, with 10 bases identical to TRBD1. The CDR3 extends over 16 amino acids. The V segment lost 4 bases and the J segment 7 bases; nucleotides outside the gene matches: 9. Germline V gives CDR1 SGHDN, CDR2 FVKESK. In DNA, the CDR3 is TGTGCCAGCAGCCCATGGACAGGGGGGGATCACGGGGAGCTGTTTTTT. Translating it yields CASSPWTGGDHGELFF.

V and J are TRBV28 and TRBJ2-1, with a tentative D call TRBD1 (5 bases). Trimming took 2 bases from V and 0 from J, leaving 11 bases between them. The CDR3 sequence is 16 residues long. CDR1 and CDR2 (germline): MDHEN, SYDVKM. The CDR3: CASSLLGANSYNEQFF. CDR3 DNA sequence: TGTGCCAGCAGTTTACTAGGGGCCAACTCCTACAATGAGCAGTTCTTC.

This clone was observed a few times. The chain links TRBV13 to TRBJ1-4, with D tentatively TRBD1 (6 bases). Trimming stripped 7 bases from V and 8 bases from J, with 14 bases between. The CDR3 is made up of 13 amino acids. Per the germline V gene, CDR1 is PRHDT and CDR2 is FYEKMQ (reference sequence). The CDR3 protein is CASKRQGYEKLFF. Here the CDR3 DNA reads TGTGCCAGCAAGCGCCAGGGGTACGAAAAACTGTTTTTT. Filled out from reference TRBV13 and TRBJ1-4, the complete variable domain reads AAGVIQSPRHLIKEKRETATLKCYPIPRHDTVYWYQQGPGQDPQFLISFYEKMQSDKGSIPDRFSAQQFSDYHSELNMSSLELGDSALYFCASKRQGYEKLFFGSGTQLSVL.

The chain couples TRBV11-1 to TRBJ2-7; possibly TRBD2 for D (7 bases). The CDR3 runs 15 residues. Germline lookup yields CDR1 SGHAT and CDR2 FQDESV (reference sequence). The V and J ends lost 5 bases and 2 bases respectively, with 16 bases between them. The CDR3: CASSPVGGETYEQYF. CDR3 sequence (DNA): TGTGCCAGCAGCCCAGTAGGGGGGGAGACCTACGAGCAGTACTTC.